Presented here are 15 T cell receptor beta chains from one specimen sequenced in a study of shared clonotypes between healthy human individuals. Sequenced by immunoSEQ multiplex PCR; TCRdb stores in-frame clones only, minus some. Here the sample spans over a million clones, around 76% being singletons. The sample comprised memory CD4+ T cells sorted from blood. Specified subset: CD45RA-negative fraction. Every receptor here comes from a man younger than 35 in good health.

This clone was detected a few times. J is TRBJ1-1 and V is TRBV19, with 10 bases fitting TRBD1. Trimming at V came to 4 bases and at J to 6 bases, leaving 2 bases not matched to a gene. The germline V gene has CDR1 LNHDA and CDR2 SQIVND (reference sequence). The CDR3 is 13 amino acids. This chain's CDR3 is CASSRDRGAEAFF. The CDR3, as DNA: TGTGCCAGTAGTAGGGACAGGGGAGCTGAAGCTTTCTTT.

This chain joins TRBV6-6 and TRBJ2-5; no definite D call. V lost 5 bases and J 6 bases, leaving 7 bases between the germline ends. The CDR3 sequence is 11 residues long. CDR1 is MNHNY and CDR2 is SVGAGI in the germline V gene (reference sequence). The CDR3 reads CASSMEKTQYF. The CDR3 DNA is TGTGCCAGCAGTATGGAGAAGACCCAGTACTTC.

The chain joins TRBV9 to TRBJ2-3; 8 bases align to TRBD1. Germline-derived CDR1 and CDR2 are SGDLS and YYNGEE. The V segment lost 3 bases and the J segment 4 bases; nucleotides outside the gene matches: 4. The CDR3 is 14 amino acids. CDR3 bases: TGTGCCAGCAGCGGCGGACAGGGCGCAGATACGCAGTATTTT. Translated, it gives CASSGGQGADTQYF.

The chain joins TRBV6-5 to TRBJ2-7; TRBD1 aligns across 7 bases. The CDR3 runs 13 residues. J lost 2 bases, V lost 5 bases, and 3 bases had no gene match. Germline V gene data show CDR1 as MNHEY and CDR2 as SVGAGI. CDR3 amino acids: CASSVGTAYEQYF. In DNA form, the CDR3 reads TGTGCCAGCAGTGTTGGGACAGCCTACGAGCAGTACTTC.

J is TRBJ1-1 and V is TRBV2; D is ambiguous. Germline CDR1 reads SNHLY; CDR2 reads FYNNEI. The CDR3 loop spans 14 amino acids. The V end was cut by 7 bases, the J end by 6 bases, with 18 bases between. The CDR3, as DNA: TGTGCCAGCAACGCTTTCATAACGGGTGCTGAAGCTTTCTTT. Translating gives CASNAFITGAEAFF.

This clone showed up just once. The rearrangement joins TRBV13 to TRBJ2-5, with TRBD2 matching over 10 bases. Trimming took 4 bases from V and 5 from J; bases not matched to a gene: 4. The CDR3 is 14 amino acids. Germline CDR1 reads PRHDT; CDR2 reads FYEKMQ (reference sequence). The DNA for the CDR3 is TGTGCCAGCAGCTCCACTAGCGGGACGGAGACCCAGTACTTC. It is translated as CASSSTSGTETQYF.

Concerning this clone itself: At one end the junction does not follow the germline gene, possibly because of a read error. The chain combines TRBV18 with TRBJ1-5, with D possibly TRBD1 on 6 matching bases. The CDR3 runs 15 residues. The germline V gene has CDR1 KGHSH and CDR2 LQKENI. DNA for the CDR3: TGTGCCAGCTCCCCACAGGGTTCTGGCAATCAGCCCCAGCATTTT. It translates to CASSPQGSGNQPQHF.

This clone has just a few counts. The gene calls are TRBV10-3 and TRBJ2-3; tentatively, D is TRBD1 (5 bases). V gave up 11 bases and J gave up 4 bases, with 16 bases separating them. Looked up from germline, CDR1 is ENHRY and CDR2 is SYGVKD. This CDR3 region has 13 residues. Here the CDR3 reads CALKGQESDTQYF. CDR3 nucleotides: TGTGCCCTCAAGGGGCAGGAGTCAGATACGCAGTATTTT.

In its sample, this clone was seen a few times. The gene calls are TRBV5-1 and TRBJ1-6, with D possibly matching TRBD1 (5 bases). Trimming left V 4 bases short and J 6 bases short, with 14 bases between. CDR1 and CDR2 from the germline V gene are SGHRS and YFSETQ. This CDR3 spans 15 amino acids. CDR3 protein: CASSVGQNGNSPLHF. The CDR3 region has the DNA TGCGCCAGCAGCGTGGGGCAGAACGGTAATTCACCCCTCCACTTT.

The rearrangement joins TRBV6-1 to TRBJ1-1; no clear D gene. The CDR3 is 13 residues long. Per germline, CDR1 MNHNS and CDR2 SASEGT. Trimming took off 3 bases at V and 2 bases at J, with 7 bases between the two ends. As DNA, the CDR3 is TGTGCCAGCAGTGACCGGCGCAACACTGAAGCTTTCTTT. It encodes CASSDRRNTEAFF.

The V and J genes are TRBV7-9 and TRBJ1-1; D perhaps matches TRBD1 (6 bases). The germline V and J ends were trimmed by 4 bases and 1 base, with 10 bases remaining between them. There are 14 residues in the CDR3. Germline CDR1 reads SEHNR; CDR2 reads FQNEAQ (reference sequence). In DNA form, the CDR3 reads TGTGCCAGCAGCTCCGAACAGGGGAACACTGAAGCTTTCTTT. This codes for CASSSEQGNTEAFF.

V gene TRBV7-2 combines with J gene TRBJ2-1; the D is unclear. Trimming took 1 base from V and 6 from J, leaving 10 bases between them. Germline V gene lookup returns CDR1 SGHTA and CDR2 FQGNSA. The CDR3 contains 14 residues. The chain's CDR3 is CASSLGSPGNEQFF. As DNA, the CDR3 is TGTGCCAGCAGCTTAGGTTCACCGGGCAATGAGCAGTTCTTC.

This chain joins TRBV2 and TRBJ2-2; TRBD1 agrees at 9 bases. Germline V gene lookup returns CDR1 SNHLY and CDR2 FYNNEI. This CDR3 is built from 16 residues. Losses at the gene ends were 5 bases for V and 5 bases for J; bases not matched to a gene: 9. This CDR3 is CASSSPTGGVTGELFF. CDR3 nucleotide sequence: TGTGCCAGCAGTTCCCCGACAGGGGGGGTAACCGGGGAGCTGTTTTTT.

The chain has TRBV29-1 and TRBJ2-5; tentatively, D is TRBD1 or TRBD2 (6 bases each). The germline V and J ends were trimmed by 3 bases and 5 bases, with 16 bases remaining between them. Germline V CDR1 and CDR2: SQVTM, ANQGSEA. The CDR3 totals 14 residues. The CDR3 spells CSVDGGGLRETQYF. In nucleotides, the CDR3 is TGCAGCGTTGATGGTGGGGGGCTGAGGGAGACCCAGTACTTC.

The chain uses TRBV6-5 and TRBJ2-7; D remains unclear. Trimming shortened V by 7 bases and J by 2 bases, and 12 bases separated the two germline ends. The CDR3 totals 13 residues. Per the germline V gene, CDR1 is MNHEY and CDR2 is SVGAGI. CDR3 loop: CASKNEKTYEQYF. Written as DNA, the CDR3 is TGTGCCAGCAAGAACGAAAAGACCTACGAGCAGTACTTC.